This is a list of T cell receptor beta chains from one sample in a study of cytomegalovirus exposure and HLA in healthy donors. Some clones are missing from TCRdb's copy, which holds only in-frame ones; the method was immunoSEQ multiplex PCR. Among some 67,000 clones listed, about 82% were seen once. Sequenced input: PBMCs. These receptors all stem from a woman aged 25-40 years in good health and CMV-seronegative. Each CDR3 is given without its conserved first and last residue. Fields, in order: J gene, clone size, V gene, CDR3 protein. The listing skips clone size in some rows; elsewhere it reads once, few, many or a size class.

j_gene: TRBJ2-1; abundance: NA; v_gene: TRBV11-2; CDR3aa: ASLPSGSYNEQF
j_gene: TRBJ2-5; abundance: NA; v_gene: TRBV5-4; CDR3aa: ASSFWRGQTQY
j_gene: TRBJ1-4; abundance: NA; v_gene: TRBV19; CDR3aa: ASSIMGQANEKLF
j_gene: TRBJ2-5; abundance: NA; v_gene: TRBV5-4; CDR3aa: ASSPGQVPRETQY
j_gene: TRBJ1-2; abundance: few; v_gene: TRBV6-5; CDR3aa: ASSQTDSASDGYT
j_gene: TRBJ2-2; abundance: NA; v_gene: TRBV9; CDR3aa: ASSVRAPRAGLNTGELF
j_gene: TRBJ1-2; abundance: NA; v_gene: TRBV4-3; CDR3aa: ASSQDSPGGRGLNYGYT
j_gene: TRBJ2-7; abundance: NA; v_gene: TRBV18; CDR3aa: ASSPGTSYEQY
j_gene: TRBJ1-5; abundance: NA; v_gene: TRBV4-2; CDR3aa: ASSPGRSNQPQH
j_gene: TRBJ1-2; abundance: few; v_gene: TRBV10-3; CDR3aa: AISSYSDRGGYT
j_gene: TRBJ2-7; abundance: NA; v_gene: TRBV2; CDR3aa: ASRRVPYEQY
j_gene: TRBJ2-1; abundance: NA; v_gene: TRBV2; CDR3aa: ASSVREVNTV
j_gene: TRBJ2-1; abundance: NA; v_gene: TRBV4-1; CDR3aa: ASSQTSEIRLAGYEQF
j_gene: TRBJ1-6; abundance: NA; v_gene: TRBV4-1; CDR3aa: ASSQGGRVRSPLH
j_gene: TRBJ1-5; abundance: NA; v_gene: TRBV28; CDR3aa: ASTSEDQPQH
j_gene: TRBJ1-2; abundance: NA; v_gene: TRBV28; CDR3aa: ATQPGSAGFYGYT
j_gene: TRBJ1-2; abundance: NA; v_gene: TRBV5-6; CDR3aa: ASSSYRDRGAYGYT